The present T cell receptor (beta chain) was sequenced within a study of cytomegalovirus exposure and HLA in healthy donors. Notes on the study in general: From TCR beta sequences, most subjects' HLA-A and HLA-B alleles were reportedly predicted accurately. In a later analysis, common viral pathogens appeared linked to several of the most significant clusters.

On this clone: What it binds is not known.

The PCR made use of 60 Vbeta and 13 Jbeta primers. Clones were read by immunoSEQ multiplex PCR, and TCRdb kept only the in-frame ones, dropping some. Of 25,000 to 30,000 clones in the sample, approximately 70% are singletons; the top ten hold 4.4%. CDR3 size: 14 residues. Trimming left V 5 bases short and J 7 bases short, with 17 bases between. Germline CDR1 is MDHEN and CDR2 is SYDVKM. Sequenced: PBMCs. This sequence was found in a woman in her 50s in good health and CMV-seronegative. The rearrangement uses TRBV28 and TRBJ1-2, with D possibly TRBD1 on 6 matching bases. The CDR3 region has the DNA TGTGCCAGCAGTCCCTTCCTGGACAGCCCTGGCTACACCTTC. This gives the protein CASSPFLDSPGYTF.